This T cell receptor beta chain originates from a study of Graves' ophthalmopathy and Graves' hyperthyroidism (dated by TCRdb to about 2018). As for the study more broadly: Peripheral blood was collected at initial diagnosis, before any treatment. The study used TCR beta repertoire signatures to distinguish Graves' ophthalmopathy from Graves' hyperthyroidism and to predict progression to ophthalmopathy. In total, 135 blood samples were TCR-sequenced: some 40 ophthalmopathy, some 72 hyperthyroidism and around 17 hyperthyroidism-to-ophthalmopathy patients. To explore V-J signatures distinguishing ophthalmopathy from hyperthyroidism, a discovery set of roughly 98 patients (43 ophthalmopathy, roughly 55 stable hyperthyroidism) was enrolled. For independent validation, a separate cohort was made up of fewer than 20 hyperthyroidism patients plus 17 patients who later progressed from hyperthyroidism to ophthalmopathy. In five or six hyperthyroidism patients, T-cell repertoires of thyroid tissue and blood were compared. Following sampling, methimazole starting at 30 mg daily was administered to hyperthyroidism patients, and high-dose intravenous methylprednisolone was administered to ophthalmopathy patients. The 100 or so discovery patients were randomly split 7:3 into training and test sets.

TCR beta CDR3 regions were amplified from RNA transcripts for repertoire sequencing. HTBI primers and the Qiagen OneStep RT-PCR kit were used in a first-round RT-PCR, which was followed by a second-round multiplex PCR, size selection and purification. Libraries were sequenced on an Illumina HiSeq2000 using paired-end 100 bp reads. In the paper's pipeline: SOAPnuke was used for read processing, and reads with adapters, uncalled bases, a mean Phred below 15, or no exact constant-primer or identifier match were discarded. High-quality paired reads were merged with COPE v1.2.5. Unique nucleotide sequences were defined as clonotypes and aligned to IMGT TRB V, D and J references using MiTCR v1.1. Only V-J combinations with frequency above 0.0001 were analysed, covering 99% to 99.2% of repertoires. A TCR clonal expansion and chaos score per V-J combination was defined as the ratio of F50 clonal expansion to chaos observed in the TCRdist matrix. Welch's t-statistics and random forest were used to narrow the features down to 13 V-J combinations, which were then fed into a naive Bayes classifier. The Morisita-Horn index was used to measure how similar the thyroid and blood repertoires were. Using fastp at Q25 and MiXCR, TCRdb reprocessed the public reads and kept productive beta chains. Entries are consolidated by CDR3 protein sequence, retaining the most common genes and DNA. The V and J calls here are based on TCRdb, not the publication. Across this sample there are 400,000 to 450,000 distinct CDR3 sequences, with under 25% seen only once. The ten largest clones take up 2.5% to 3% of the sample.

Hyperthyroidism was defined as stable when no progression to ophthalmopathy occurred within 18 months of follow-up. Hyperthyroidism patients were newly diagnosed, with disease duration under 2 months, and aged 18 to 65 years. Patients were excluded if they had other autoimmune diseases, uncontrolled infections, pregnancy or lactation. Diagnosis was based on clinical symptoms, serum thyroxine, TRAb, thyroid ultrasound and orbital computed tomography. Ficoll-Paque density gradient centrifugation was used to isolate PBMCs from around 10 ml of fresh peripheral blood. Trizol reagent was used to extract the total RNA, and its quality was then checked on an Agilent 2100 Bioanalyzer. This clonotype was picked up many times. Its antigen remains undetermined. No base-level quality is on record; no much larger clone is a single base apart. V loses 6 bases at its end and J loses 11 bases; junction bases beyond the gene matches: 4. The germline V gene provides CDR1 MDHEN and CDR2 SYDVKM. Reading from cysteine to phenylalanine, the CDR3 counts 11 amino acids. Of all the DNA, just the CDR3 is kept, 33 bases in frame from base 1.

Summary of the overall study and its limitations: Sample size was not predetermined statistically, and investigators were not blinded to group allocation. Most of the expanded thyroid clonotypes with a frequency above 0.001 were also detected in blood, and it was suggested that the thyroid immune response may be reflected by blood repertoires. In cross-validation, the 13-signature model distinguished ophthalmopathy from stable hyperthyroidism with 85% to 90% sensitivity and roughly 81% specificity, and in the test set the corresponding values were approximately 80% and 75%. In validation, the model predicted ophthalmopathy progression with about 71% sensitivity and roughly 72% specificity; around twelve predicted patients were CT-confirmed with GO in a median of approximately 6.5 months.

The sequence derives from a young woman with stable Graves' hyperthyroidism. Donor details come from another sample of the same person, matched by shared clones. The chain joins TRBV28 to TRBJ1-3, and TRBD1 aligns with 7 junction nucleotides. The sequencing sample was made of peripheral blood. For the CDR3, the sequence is CASRGGPPIYF. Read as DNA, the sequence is TGTGCCAGCAGAGGGGGCCCACCCATATATTTT.